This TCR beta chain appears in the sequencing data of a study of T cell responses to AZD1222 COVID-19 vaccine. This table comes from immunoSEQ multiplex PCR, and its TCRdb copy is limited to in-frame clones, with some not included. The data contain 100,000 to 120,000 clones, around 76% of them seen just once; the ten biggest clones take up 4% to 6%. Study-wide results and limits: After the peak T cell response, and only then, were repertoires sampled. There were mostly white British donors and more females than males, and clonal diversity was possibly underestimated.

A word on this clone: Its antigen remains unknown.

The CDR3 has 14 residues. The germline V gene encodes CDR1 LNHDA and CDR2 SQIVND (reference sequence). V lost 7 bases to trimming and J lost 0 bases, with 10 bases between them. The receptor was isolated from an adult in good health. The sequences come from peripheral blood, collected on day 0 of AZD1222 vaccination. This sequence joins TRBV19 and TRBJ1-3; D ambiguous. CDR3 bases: TGTGCCAGTAATGGACTGTCCTCTGGAAACACCATATATTTT. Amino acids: CASNGLSSGNTIYF.